This TCR beta chain emerged from a study of T cell responses to AZD1222 COVID-19 vaccine. The wider study: Pooled together were second doses at about 4 or about 12 weeks.

This clone was detected once. What it recognizes is unknown. CDR3 length equals 14 residues. In germline, CDR1 is GTSNPN, CDR2 SVGIG (reference sequence). The ends were cut back, 3 bases at V and 2 bases at J, with 13 bases in the middle. Regarding the study as a whole: Without day 14 samples, only post-peak T cell repertoires were studied. The number of AZD1222 recipients seropositive at baseline was only five or six. Dominant at 160-218 and 743-854, vaccine-associated CD4 TCRs also spanned spike.

The data were produced by immunoSEQ multiplex PCR, yet TCRdb's version contains in-frame clones alone and is incomplete. The sample yields about 140,000 clones, 92% seen once. This TCR was sampled from an adult in good health. This chain joins TRBV30 and TRBJ1-2, with D possibly TRBD1 on 6 matching bases. Sequenced here: peripheral blood, sampled on day 0 of AZD1222 vaccination. The CDR3 DNA follows: TGTGCCTGGAGCGAGTCGACAGGAAACTATGGCTACACCTTC. Translating gives CAWSESTGNYGYTF.